This TCR beta chain was documented in a study of graft-versus-host responses after intestinal transplantation. About the study: Among the recipients, transplants were multivisceral, liver-intestinal, or isolated intestinal. Every one of the recipients received anti-thymocyte globulin induction and afterwards took tacrolimus and steroids for around 3 years.

Germline-derived CDR1 and CDR2 are SGHTA and FQGNSA. V lost 2 bases and J lost 0; bases outside the gene matches: 9. The CDR3 has 17 residues. Libraries were prepared by immunoSEQ multiplex PCR; TCRdb keeps only in-frame clonotypes and omits some of them. The table shows fewer than 95,000 clones, with roughly 93% occurring only once. Concerning this clone: Its matching antigen is unknown.

Study conclusions and caveats: Some GvH clones appeared in ileal mucosa or blood before recipient bone marrow. Subjects displaying graft-donor T cell macrochimerism possessed elevated graft-versus-host to host-versus-graft clonal ratios inside allografts.

The chain is built from TRBV7-2 and TRBJ2-5; 7 bases are shared with TRBD1. The clonotype originates from a human donor who received an intestinal transplant. Sequenced material: unstimulated CD8+ T cells sorted from spleen or lymph node cells, taken before intestinal transplant. The CDR3 spells CASSLTYTGDYQETQYF. In DNA, the CDR3 is TGTGCCAGCAGCTTAACGTACACAGGGGATTACCAAGAGACCCAGTACTTC.